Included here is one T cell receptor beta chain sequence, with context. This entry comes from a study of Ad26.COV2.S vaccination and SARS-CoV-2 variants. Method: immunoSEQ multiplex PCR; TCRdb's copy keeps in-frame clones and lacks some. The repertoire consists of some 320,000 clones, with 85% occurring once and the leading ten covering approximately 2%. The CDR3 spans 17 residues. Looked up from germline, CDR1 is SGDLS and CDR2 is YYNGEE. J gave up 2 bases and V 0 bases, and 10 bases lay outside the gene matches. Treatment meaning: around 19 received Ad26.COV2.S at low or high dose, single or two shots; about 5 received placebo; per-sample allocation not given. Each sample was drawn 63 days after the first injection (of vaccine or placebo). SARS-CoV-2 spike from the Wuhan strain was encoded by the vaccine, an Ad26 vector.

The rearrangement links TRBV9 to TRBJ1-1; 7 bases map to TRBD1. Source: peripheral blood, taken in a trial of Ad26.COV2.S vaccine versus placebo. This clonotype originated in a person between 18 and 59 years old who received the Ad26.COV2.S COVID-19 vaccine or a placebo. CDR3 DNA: TGTGCCAGCAGCGTAGTGGGCCGAGGGACAGCAAACACTGAAGCTTTCTTT. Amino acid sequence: CASSVVGRGTANTEAFF.